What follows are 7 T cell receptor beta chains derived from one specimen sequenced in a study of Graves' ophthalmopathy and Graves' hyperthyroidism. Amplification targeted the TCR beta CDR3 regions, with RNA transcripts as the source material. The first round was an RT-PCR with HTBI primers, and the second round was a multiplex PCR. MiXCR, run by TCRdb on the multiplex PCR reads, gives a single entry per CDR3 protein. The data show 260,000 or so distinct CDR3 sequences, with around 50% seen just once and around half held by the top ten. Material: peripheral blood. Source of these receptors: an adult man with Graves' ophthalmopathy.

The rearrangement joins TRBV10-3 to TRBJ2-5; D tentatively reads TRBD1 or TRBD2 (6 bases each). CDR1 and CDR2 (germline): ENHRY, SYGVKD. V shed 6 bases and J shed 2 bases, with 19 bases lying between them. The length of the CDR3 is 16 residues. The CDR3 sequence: CAIRPRGLGFQETQYF. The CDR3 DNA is TGTGCCATCAGACCCCGGGGGCTAGGCTTTCAAGAGACCCAGTACTTC.

CDR3 in DNA: TGTGCCAGCAGCTTAGACTCTTCAGGCAACTCCTACGAGCAGTACTTC. Amino acids: CASSLDSSGNSYEQYF. The genes are TRBV7-2 and TRBJ2-7; D gene ambiguous. Germline CDR1 reads SGHTA; CDR2 reads FQGNSA. V lost 1 base and J 0 bases, leaving 13 bases between the germline ends. This CDR3 comprises 16 residues. Using reference TRBV7-2 and TRBJ2-7 for the parts outside the CDR3, the full variable domain is GAGVSQSPSNKVTEKGKDVELRCDPISGHTALYWYRQSLGQGLEFLIYFQGNSAPDKSGLPSDRFSAERTGGSVSTLTIQRTQQEDSAVYLCASSLDSSGNSYEQYFGPGTRLTVT.

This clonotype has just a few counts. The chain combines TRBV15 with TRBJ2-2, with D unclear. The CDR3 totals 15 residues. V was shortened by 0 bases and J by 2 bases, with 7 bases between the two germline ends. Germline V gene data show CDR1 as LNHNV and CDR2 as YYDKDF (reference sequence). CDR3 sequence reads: CATSREYINTGELFF. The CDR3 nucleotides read TGTGCCACCAGCAGAGAATACATCAACACCGGGGAGCTGTTTTTT.

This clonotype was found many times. In DNA, the CDR3 is TGTGCCACCAGTGATCGGGACAGACCAAACTACGAGCAGTACTTC. It is translated as CATSDRDRPNYEQYF. The rearrangement links TRBV24-1 to TRBJ2-7; 7 nucleotides match TRBD1. This CDR3 region has 15 residues. After removal of 3 bases from V and 3 bases from J, the junction contained 7 bases not matched to a gene. Germline V CDR1 and CDR2: KGHDR, SFDVKD.

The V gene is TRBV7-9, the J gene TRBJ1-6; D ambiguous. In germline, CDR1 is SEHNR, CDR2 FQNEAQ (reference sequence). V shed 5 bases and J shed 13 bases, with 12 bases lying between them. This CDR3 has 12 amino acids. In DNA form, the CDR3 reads TGTGCCAGCAGCCCAGCCGGGCCGCCCCTCCACTTT. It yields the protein CASSPAGPPLHF.

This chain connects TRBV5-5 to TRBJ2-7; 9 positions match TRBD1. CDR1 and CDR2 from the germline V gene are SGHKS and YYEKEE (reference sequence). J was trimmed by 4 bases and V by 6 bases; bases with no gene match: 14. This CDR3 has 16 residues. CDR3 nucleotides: TGTGCCAGCAACTCGAACAGGGGGCGAGAAAGGTACGAGCAGTACTTC. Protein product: CASNSNRGRERYEQYF.

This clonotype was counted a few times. The CDR3 protein is CASTPVGSSGGYTF. For the CDR3, the DNA is TGTGCCAGCACACCGGTCGGGAGTTCGGGCGGCTACACCTTC. This sequence joins TRBV11-2 and TRBJ1-2, with D unclear. Trimming left V 7 bases short and J 8 bases short, with 20 bases between. The CDR3 runs 14 residues. Germline CDR1 reads SGHAT; CDR2 reads FQNNGV. Drawing the rest from reference TRBV11-2 and TRBJ1-2, the complete variable domain is EAGVAQSPRYKIIEKRQSVAFWCNPISGHATLYWYQQILGQGPKLLIQFQNNGVVDDSQLPKDRFSAERLKGVDSTLKIQPAKLEDSAVYLCASTPVGSSGGYTFGSGTRLTVV.